Each of the 21 T cell receptor beta chains below was sequenced from the same sample in a study of T cell responses to AZD1222 COVID-19 vaccine. The protocol was immunoSEQ multiplex PCR, while the TCRdb copy is restricted to in-frame clones and leaves out a portion. This sample yields some 60,000 clones, of which about 83% are seen a single time; over 3% belongs to the top ten. The specimen was peripheral blood, collected 28 days after the second AZD1222 dose. These receptors all stem from an adult who received the AZD1222 COVID-19 vaccine.

This clone was detected only a few times. The gene calls are TRBV25-1 and TRBJ1-1; possibly TRBD1 for D (5 bases). V lost 6 bases, J lost 10 bases, and 9 bases lay in between. CDR1 and CDR2 (germline): MGHDK, SYGVNS. The length of the CDR3 is 10 residues. CDR3: CASSGTRAFF. The CDR3 DNA follows: TGTGCCAGCAGCGGGACGAGAGCTTTCTTT.

This chain uses TRBV28 with TRBJ2-3, with 8 bases that match TRBD1. The junction had 3 bases not matched to a gene; V was cut back by 3 bases and J by 4 bases. From germline, CDR1 is MDHEN and CDR2 SYDVKM. This CDR3 has 14 amino acids. CDR3 protein: CASSLTGAADTQYF. Written as DNA, the CDR3 is TGTGCCAGCAGTTTGACAGGGGCCGCAGATACGCAGTATTTT. The full variable domain, its missing parts supplied by reference TRBV28 and TRBJ2-3, is DVKVTQSSRYLVKRTGEKVFLECVQDMDHENMFWYRQDPGLGLRLIYFSYDVKMKEKGDIPEGYSVSREKKERFSLILESASTNQTSMYLCASSLTGAADTQYFGPGTRLTVL.

This sequence joins TRBV2 and TRBJ1-4; D remains ambiguous. CDR1 and CDR2 from the germline V gene are SNHLY and FYNNEI. The CDR3 has 15 amino acids. V was shortened by 4 bases and J by 4 bases, with 13 bases between the two germline ends. CDR3 in DNA: TGTGCCAGCAGTGTTTCTGGACGGCTTAATGAAAAACTGTTTTTT. Amino acid sequence: CASSVSGRLNEKLFF.

This clone came up once. V gene TRBV11-1 combines with J gene TRBJ2-1; D is possibly TRBD1 or TRBD2 (5 bases each). Between the trimmed V and J ends, which lost 2 bases and 8 bases, there was a span of 16 bases. The CDR3 has 15 amino acids. Germline V gene sequence: CDR1 SGHAT, CDR2 FQDESV (reference sequence). The chain's CDR3 is CASSLSGMRGDEQFF. The CDR3 DNA reads TGTGCCAGCAGCTTATCTGGGATGAGGGGAGATGAGCAGTTCTTC.

The rearrangement links TRBV30 to TRBJ2-1; a weak D match, TRBD2 (5 bases). Germline CDR1 reads GTSNPN; CDR2 reads SVGIG (reference sequence). V gave up 2 bases and J gave up 3 bases, with 11 bases separating them. The CDR3 is made up of 14 amino acids. The CDR3 spells CAWSSERNYNEQFF. The CDR3 nucleotides are TGTGCCTGGAGTAGTGAGCGGAACTACAATGAGCAGTTCTTC.

The rearrangement joins TRBV7-2 to TRBJ2-3, with D maybe TRBD2 (5 bases). The ends were cut back, 6 bases at V and 2 bases at J, with 12 bases in the middle. CDR1 is SGHTA, CDR2 FQGNSA, per germline. This CDR3 is built from 14 residues. The CDR3 sequence is CASSSLGLTDTQYF. The CDR3 bases are TGTGCCAGCAGTTCACTAGGCCTCACAGATACGCAGTATTTT.

The chain joins TRBV4-3 to TRBJ1-1; possible D gene TRBD1, 6 bases. The CDR3 spans 13 residues. Looked up from germline, CDR1 is LGHNA and CDR2 is YSLEER. V shed 4 bases and J shed 1 base, with 7 bases lying between them. The CDR3 region has the DNA TGCGCCAGCAGCCCGACAGGGAACACTGAAGCTTTCTTT. Amino acids: CASSPTGNTEAFF.

The V and J genes are TRBV27 and TRBJ2-1, with TRBD1 as a possible D gene (5 bases). Trimming pared 3 bases from V and 4 bases from J, leaving 7 bases between. CDR3 length: 13 residues. Germline V gene data show CDR1 as MNHEY and CDR2 as SMNVEV (reference sequence). This chain's CDR3 is CASSFDRYNEQFF. For the CDR3, the DNA is TGTGCCAGCAGTTTCGACAGATACAATGAGCAGTTCTTC.

The chain carries TRBV7-2 and TRBJ2-5, with 11 bases fitting TRBD2. Germline CDR1 SGHTA, CDR2 FQGNSA. This CDR3 has 15 residues. V trimming: 2 bases; J trimming: 9 bases; junction bases outside the gene matches: 8. CDR3 sequence reads: CASSLTSGGQVSQYF. The CDR3, as DNA: TGTGCCAGCAGCTTAACTAGCGGGGGCCAGGTGTCCCAGTACTTC.

V usage is TRBV10-2 and J usage is TRBJ2-5, with 10 bases lining up with TRBD1. Germline V CDR1 and CDR2: WSHSY, SAAADI. Trimming took 7 bases from V and 2 from J; bases not matched to a gene: 10. CDR3 length: 16 amino acids. CDR3 coding DNA: TGCGCCAGCATTCCGTCGACAGGGGGCCTACAAGAGACCCAGTACTTC. This gives the protein CASIPSTGGLQETQYF.

The gene calls are TRBV28 and TRBJ2-4; 10 positions match TRBD1. The CDR3 covers 17 residues. The V gene's germline CDR1 is MDHEN and CDR2 SYDVKM. V shed 1 base, J shed 4 bases, and the junction held 7 bases outside the gene matches. DNA of the CDR3: TGTGCCAGCAGTTTATTCGGGACAGGGGCCAGGAAAAACATTCAGTACTTC. It is translated as CASSLFGTGARKNIQYF.

The chain employs TRBV3-1 (or the pseudogene TRBV3-2) and TRBJ1-4, with no clear D. The length of the CDR3 is 15 residues. The germline V and J ends were trimmed by 4 bases and 5 bases, with 14 bases remaining between them. Germline V CDR1 and CDR2: LGHDT, YNNKEL (reference sequence). This chain's CDR3 is CASSPWEGRNEKLFF. In DNA, the CDR3 is TGTGCCAGCAGCCCCTGGGAGGGAAGAAATGAAAAACTGTTTTTT.

The V and J genes are TRBV2 and TRBJ2-2; D ambiguous. Trimming took 3 bases from V and 2 from J, leaving 7 bases between them. The CDR3 has 14 amino acids. Germline V lookup: CDR1 SNHLY, CDR2 FYNNEI. The CDR3 DNA reads as TGTGCCAGCAGTGAGGCCTCAAACACCGGGGAGCTGTTTTTT. Translated, it gives CASSEASNTGELFF.

The chain links TRBV18 to TRBJ2-5; 7 bases are a match to TRBD1. The junction had 10 bases not matched to a gene; V was cut back by 4 bases and J by 2 bases. CDR1 is KGHSH and CDR2 is LQKENI in the germline V gene. The CDR3 runs 16 residues. For the CDR3, the DNA is TGTGCCAGCTCACAGGGGACAGAAATCCTACAAGAGACCCAGTACTTC. Translated, it gives CASSQGTEILQETQYF. Complete variable domain (other parts from reference TRBV18 and TRBJ2-5): NAGVMQNPRHLVRRRGQEARLRCSPMKGHSHVYWYRQLPEEGLKFMVYLQKENIIDESGMPKERFSAEFPKEGPSILRIQQVVRGDSAAYFCASSQGTEILQETQYFGPGTRLLVL.

The V and J genes are TRBV6-5 and TRBJ2-5, with D possibly TRBD1 on 6 matching bases. The V end was cut by 6 bases, the J end by 1 base, with 12 bases between. The CDR3 is made up of 14 amino acids. In germline, CDR1 is MNHEY, CDR2 SVGAGI. The CDR3 nucleotides are TGTGCCAGCAGACTACGGACAGTCCAAGAGACCCAGTACTTC. This codes for CASRLRTVQETQYF.

V usage is TRBV6-5 and J usage is TRBJ2-1; 8 bases line up with TRBD1. CDR1 is MNHEY, CDR2 SVGAGI, per germline. The CDR3 totals 14 residues. V shed 7 bases, J shed 4 bases, and the junction held 6 bases outside the gene matches. The DNA of the CDR3 is TGTGCCAGCACCGGGACAGGAAAATACAATGAGCAGTTCTTC. Encoded protein: CASTGTGKYNEQFF.

This chain connects TRBV2 to TRBJ1-6; D is undetermined. Germline loops: CDR1 SNHLY, CDR2 FYNNEI. The CDR3 has 15 residues. V gave up 4 bases and J gave up 7 bases, with 14 bases separating them. CDR3: CASSGSGLANSPLHF. The CDR3 DNA is TGTGCCAGCAGTGGTTCCGGGTTGGCAAATTCACCCCTCCACTTT.

This rearrangement joins TRBV6-5 to TRBJ1-6; a possible D gene is TRBD1 (6 bases). Germline V gene sequence: CDR1 MNHEY, CDR2 SVGAGI. V was clipped by 2 bases and J by 7 bases, with 9 bases between them. The CDR3 totals 14 residues. The CDR3 nucleotides read TGTGCCAGCAGTTACGAAGGGGGAAATTCACCCCTCCACTTT. It specifies CASSYEGGNSPLHF.

The chain has TRBV7-6 and TRBJ2-5; 9 positions match TRBD2. The CDR3 runs 16 residues. In germline, CDR1 is SGHVS, CDR2 FNYEAQ. Trimming removed 4 bases from V and 5 bases from J; junction bases left unmatched: 11. DNA of the CDR3: TGTGCCAGCAGCTCTTCATCGGGACTAGCTATCGAGACCCAGTACTTC. This translates into CASSSSSGLAIETQYF. Looking up the rest from reference TRBV7-6 and TRBJ2-5 gives the full variable domain: GAGVSQSPRYKVTKRGQDVALRCDPISGHVSLYWYRQALGQGPEFLTYFNYEAQQDKSGLPNDRFSAERPEGSISTLTIQRTEQRDSAMYRCASSSSSGLAIETQYFGPGTRLLVL.

As concerns this clone: A read error may account for a junction end that differs from germline. This rearrangement joins TRBV27 to TRBJ1-1, with D possibly matching TRBD1 (6 bases). Per germline, CDR1 MNHEY and CDR2 SMNVEV (reference sequence). The CDR3 is 13 residues long. The CDR3 loop is CASSQYRDTEAFF. In DNA form, the CDR3 reads TGTGCCAGCAGCCAATACCGGGACACCGAAGCTTTCTTT.

This clone was picked up a small number of times. The chain carries TRBV10-3 and TRBJ1-6; D not certain. The CDR3 runs to 15 residues. Germline CDR1 is ENHRY and CDR2 is SYGVKD. Deletions cut 3 bases from V and 5 bases from J, with 11 bases between. In nucleotides, the CDR3 is TGTGCCATCAGTGAATCACGGATCGATAATTCACCCCTCCACTTT. Translated, it gives CAISESRIDNSPLHF.